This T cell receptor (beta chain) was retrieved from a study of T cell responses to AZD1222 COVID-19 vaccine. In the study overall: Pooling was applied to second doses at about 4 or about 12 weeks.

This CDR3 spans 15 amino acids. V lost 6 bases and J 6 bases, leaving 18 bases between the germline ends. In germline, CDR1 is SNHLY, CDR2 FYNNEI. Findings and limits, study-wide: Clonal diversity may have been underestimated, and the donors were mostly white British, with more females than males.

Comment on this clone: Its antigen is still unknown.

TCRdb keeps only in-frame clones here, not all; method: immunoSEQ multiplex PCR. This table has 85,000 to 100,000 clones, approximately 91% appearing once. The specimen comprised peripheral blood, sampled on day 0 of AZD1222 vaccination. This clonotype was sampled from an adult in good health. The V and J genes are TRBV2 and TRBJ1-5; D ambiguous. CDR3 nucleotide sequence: TGTGCCAGCAGCCCCTTGGTGGCGGGGAGTCAGCCCCAGCATTTT. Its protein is CASSPLVAGSQPQHF.